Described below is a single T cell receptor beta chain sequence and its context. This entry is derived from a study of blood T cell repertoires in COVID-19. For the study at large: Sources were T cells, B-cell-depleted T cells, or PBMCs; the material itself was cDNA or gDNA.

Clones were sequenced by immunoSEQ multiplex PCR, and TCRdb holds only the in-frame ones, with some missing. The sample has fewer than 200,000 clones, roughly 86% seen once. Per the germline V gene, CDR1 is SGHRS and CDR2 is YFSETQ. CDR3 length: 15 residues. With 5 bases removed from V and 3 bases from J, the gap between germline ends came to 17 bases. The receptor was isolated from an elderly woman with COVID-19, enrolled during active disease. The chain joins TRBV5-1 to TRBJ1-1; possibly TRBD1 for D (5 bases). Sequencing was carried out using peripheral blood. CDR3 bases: TGCGCCAGCAGGGCCTTGGGAGGGGCTGACACTGAAGCTTTCTTT. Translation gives CASRALGGADTEAFF.